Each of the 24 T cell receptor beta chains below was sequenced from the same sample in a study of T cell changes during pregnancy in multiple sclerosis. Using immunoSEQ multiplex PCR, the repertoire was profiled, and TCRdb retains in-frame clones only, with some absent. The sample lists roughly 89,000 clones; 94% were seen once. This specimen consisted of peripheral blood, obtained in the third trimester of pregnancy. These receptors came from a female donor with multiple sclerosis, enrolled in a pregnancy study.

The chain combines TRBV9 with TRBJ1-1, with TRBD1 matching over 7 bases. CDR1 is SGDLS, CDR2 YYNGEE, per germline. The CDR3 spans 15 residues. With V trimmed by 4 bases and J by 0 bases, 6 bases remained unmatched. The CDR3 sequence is CASSPPGQMNTEAFF. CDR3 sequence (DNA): TGTGCCAGCAGCCCGCCGGGACAGATGAACACTGAAGCTTTCTTT.

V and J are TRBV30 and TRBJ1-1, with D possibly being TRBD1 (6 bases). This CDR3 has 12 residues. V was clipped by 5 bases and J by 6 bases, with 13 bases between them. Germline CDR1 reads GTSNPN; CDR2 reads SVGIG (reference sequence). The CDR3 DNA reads TGTGCCTGGGGAAGGGGGACCCCTGAAGCTTTCTTT. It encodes CAWGRGTPEAFF.

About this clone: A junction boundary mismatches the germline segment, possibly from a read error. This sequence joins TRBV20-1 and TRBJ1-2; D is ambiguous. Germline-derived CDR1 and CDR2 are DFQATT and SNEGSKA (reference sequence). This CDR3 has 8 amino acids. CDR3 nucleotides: TGCAGTGCTAGTTATGTCGCCTTC. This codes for CSASYVAF.

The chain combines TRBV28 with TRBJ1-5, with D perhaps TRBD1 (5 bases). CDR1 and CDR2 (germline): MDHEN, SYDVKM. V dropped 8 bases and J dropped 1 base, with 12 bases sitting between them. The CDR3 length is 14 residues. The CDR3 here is CASCGAWSNQPQHF. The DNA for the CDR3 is TGTGCCAGCTGCGGGGCTTGGAGCAATCAGCCCCAGCATTTT.

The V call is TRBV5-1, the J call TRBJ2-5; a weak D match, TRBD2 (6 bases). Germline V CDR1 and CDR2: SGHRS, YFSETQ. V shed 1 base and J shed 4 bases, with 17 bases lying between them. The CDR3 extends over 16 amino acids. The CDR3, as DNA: TGCGCCAGCAGCTTGAGGGACTCAAGCGAGGGAGAGACCCAGTACTTC. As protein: CASSLRDSSEGETQYF.

In DNA form, the CDR3 reads TGTGCCAGCAGTACTCGGGCGGGGCCCACCGGGGAGCTGTTTTTT. It translates to CASSTRAGPTGELFF. This chain joins TRBV28 and TRBJ2-2; tentative D call: TRBD2 (6 bases). V was pared by 5 bases and J by 4 bases, with 14 bases between. The germline gives CDR1 MDHEN, CDR2 SYDVKM. The CDR3 length is 15 residues.

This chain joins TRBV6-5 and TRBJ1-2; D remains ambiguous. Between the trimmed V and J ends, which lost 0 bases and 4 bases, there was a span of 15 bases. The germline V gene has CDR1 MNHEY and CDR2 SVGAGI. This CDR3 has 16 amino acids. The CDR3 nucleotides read TGTGCCAGCAGTTACTCAAGCGTTCTGCGGGCCTATGGCTACACCTTC. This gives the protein CASSYSSVLRAYGYTF.

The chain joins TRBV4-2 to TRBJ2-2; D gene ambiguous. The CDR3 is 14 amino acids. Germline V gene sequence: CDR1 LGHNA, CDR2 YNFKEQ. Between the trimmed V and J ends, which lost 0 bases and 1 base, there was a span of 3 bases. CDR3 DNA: TGTGCCAGCAGCCAAGATCTGAACACCGGGGAGCTGTTTTTT. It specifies CASSQDLNTGELFF.

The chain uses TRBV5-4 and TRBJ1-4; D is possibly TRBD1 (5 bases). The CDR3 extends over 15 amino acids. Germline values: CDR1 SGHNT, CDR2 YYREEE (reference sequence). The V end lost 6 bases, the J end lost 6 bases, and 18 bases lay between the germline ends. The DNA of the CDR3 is TGTGCCAGCACCGATGCACCGGGGGTGGATGAAAAACTGTTTTTT. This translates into CASTDAPGVDEKLFF.

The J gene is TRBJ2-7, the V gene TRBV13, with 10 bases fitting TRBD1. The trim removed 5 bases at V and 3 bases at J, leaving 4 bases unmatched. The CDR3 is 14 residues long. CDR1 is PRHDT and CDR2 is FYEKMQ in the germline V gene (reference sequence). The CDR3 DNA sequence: TGTGCCAGCAGCCCGGGACAGGGGAACTACGAGCAGTACTTC. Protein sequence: CASSPGQGNYEQYF.

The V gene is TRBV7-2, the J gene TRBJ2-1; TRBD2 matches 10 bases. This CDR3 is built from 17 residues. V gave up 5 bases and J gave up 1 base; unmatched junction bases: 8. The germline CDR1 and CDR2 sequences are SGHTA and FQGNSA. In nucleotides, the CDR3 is TGTGCCAGCAGCCCGAATCTAGCGGGAGCGTCCTACAATGAGCAGTTCTTC. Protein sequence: CASSPNLAGASYNEQFF. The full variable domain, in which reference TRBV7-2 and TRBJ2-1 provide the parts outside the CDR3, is GAGVSQSPSNKVTEKGKDVELRCDPISGHTALYWYRQSLGQGLEFLIYFQGNSAPDKSGLPSDRFSAERTGGSVSTLTIQRTQQEDSAVYLCASSPNLAGASYNEQFFGPGTRLTVL.

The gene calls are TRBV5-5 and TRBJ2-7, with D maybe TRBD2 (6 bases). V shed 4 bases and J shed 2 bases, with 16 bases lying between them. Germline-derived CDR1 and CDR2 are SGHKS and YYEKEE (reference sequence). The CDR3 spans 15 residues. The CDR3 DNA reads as TGTGCCAGCAGCCCGCGGCTAGCGCTTACCTACGAGCAGTACTTC. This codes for CASSPRLALTYEQYF. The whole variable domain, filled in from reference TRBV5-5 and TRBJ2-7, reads DAGVTQSPTHLIKTRGQQVTLRCSPISGHKSVSWYQQVLGQGPQFIFQYYEKEERGRGNFPDRFSARQFPNYSSELNVNALLLGDSALYLCASSPRLALTYEQYFGPGTRLTVT.

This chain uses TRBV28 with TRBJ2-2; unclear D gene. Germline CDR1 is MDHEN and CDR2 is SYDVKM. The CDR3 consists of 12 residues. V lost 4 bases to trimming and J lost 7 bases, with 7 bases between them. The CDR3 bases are TGTGCCAGCAGTTCCCCAGGCGGGGAGCTGTTTTTT. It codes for CASSSPGGELFF. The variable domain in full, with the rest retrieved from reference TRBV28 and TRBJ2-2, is DVKVTQSSRYLVKRTGEKVFLECVQDMDHENMFWYRQDPGLGLRLIYFSYDVKMKEKGDIPEGYSVSREKKERFSLILESASTNQTSMYLCASSSPGGELFFGEGSRLTVL.

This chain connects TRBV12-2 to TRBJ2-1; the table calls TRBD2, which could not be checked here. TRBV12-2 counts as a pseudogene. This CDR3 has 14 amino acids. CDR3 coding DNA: TGTGCAAGTCGCTCAATGAGGGCTTACAATGAGCAGTTCTTC. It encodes CASRSMRAYNEQFF.

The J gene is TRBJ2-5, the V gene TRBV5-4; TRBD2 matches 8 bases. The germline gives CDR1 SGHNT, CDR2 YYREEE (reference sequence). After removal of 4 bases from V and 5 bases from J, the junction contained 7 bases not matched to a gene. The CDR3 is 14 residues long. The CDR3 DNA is TGTGCCAGCAGCCCCGGCGGGGGGCGGGAGACCCAGTACTTC. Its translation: CASSPGGGRETQYF.

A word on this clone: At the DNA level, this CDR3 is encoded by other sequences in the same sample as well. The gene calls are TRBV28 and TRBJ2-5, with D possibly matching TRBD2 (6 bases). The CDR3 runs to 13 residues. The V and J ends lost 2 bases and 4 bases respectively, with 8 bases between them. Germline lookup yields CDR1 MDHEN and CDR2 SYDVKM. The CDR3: CASSLAGRETQYF. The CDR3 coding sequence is TGTGCCAGCAGTTTAGCGGGGCGAGAGACCCAGTACTTC.

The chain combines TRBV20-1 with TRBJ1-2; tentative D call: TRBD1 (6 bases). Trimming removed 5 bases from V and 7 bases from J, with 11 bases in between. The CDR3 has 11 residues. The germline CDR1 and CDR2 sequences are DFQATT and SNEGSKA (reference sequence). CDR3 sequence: CSARTALGYTF. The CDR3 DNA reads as TGCAGTGCTCGGACAGCTCTTGGCTACACCTTC.

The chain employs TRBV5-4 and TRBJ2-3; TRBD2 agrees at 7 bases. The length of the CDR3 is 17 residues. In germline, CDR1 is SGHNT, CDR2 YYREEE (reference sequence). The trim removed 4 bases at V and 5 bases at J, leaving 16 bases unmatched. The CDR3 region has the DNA TGTGCCAGCAGCCCAGATTTCGGACTAGTCGGAATAGATACGCAGTATTTT. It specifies CASSPDFGLVGIDTQYF.

CDR3 protein: CASSPGTSGRLGDTQYF. DNA for the CDR3: TGTGCCAGCAGCCCCGGGACTAGCGGGAGACTTGGAGATACGCAGTATTTT. The rearrangement uses TRBV7-9 and TRBJ2-3; 14 bases map to TRBD2. CDR1 is SEHNR, CDR2 FQNEAQ, per germline (reference sequence). J gave up 5 bases and V 5 bases, and 9 bases lay outside the gene matches. The CDR3 sequence is 17 residues long.

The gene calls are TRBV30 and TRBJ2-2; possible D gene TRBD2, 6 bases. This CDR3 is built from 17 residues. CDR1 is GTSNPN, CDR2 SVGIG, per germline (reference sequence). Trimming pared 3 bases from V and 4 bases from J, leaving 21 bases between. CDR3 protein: CAWRVRGYGSRTGELFF. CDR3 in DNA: TGTGCCTGGAGAGTCCGGGGGTACGGGAGCCGCACCGGGGAGCTGTTTTTT.

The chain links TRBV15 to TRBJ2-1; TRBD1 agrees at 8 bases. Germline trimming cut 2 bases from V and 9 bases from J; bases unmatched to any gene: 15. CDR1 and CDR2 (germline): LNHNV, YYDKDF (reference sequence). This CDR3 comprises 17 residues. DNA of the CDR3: TGTGCCACCAGCAGACACAAGGGGTCAGGGGGCTATAGTGAGCAGTTCTTC. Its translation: CATSRHKGSGGYSEQFF.

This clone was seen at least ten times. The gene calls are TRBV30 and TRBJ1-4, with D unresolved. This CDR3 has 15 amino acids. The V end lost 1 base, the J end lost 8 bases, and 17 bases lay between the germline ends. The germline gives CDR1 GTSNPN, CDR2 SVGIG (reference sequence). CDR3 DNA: TGTGCCTGGAGTGGCGGCGGTAACTCACTAGAAAAACTGTTTTTT. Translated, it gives CAWSGGGNSLEKLFF.

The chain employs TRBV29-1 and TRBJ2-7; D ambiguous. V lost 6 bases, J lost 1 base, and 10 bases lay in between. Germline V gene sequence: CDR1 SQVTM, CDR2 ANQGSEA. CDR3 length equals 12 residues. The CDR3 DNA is TGCAGCGTGGCAACCTGGTCCTACGAGCAGTACTTC. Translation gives CSVATWSYEQYF.

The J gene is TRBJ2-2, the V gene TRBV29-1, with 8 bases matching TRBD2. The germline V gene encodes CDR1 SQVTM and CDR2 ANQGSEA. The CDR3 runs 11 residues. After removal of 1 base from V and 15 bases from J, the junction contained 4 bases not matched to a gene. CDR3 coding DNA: TGCAGCGTTGAAGGGCGGGGGGTGGTGTTTTTT. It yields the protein CSVEGRGVVFF.